These 11 T cell receptor beta chains share one sample of origin, sequenced in a study of blood T cell repertoires in COVID-19. This table comes from immunoSEQ multiplex PCR, and its TCRdb copy is limited to in-frame clones, with some not included. The sample has 150,000 to 200,000 clones; about 91% are singletons. Sequences were obtained from peripheral blood. The receptors were sampled from a woman aged 25 to 39 with acute or convalescent COVID-19.

The V gene is TRBV2, the J gene TRBJ2-1, with D perhaps TRBD2 (6 bases). The CDR3 is 12 amino acids. Germline CDR1 reads SNHLY; CDR2 reads FYNNEI. The V end was cut by 4 bases, the J end by 8 bases, with 9 bases between. The CDR3 reads CASSVWDYEQFF. CDR3 DNA: TGTGCCAGCAGTGTTTGGGACTATGAGCAGTTCTTC.

The chain combines TRBV5-1 with TRBJ2-2, with D tentatively TRBD2 (5 bases). The CDR3 sequence is 16 residues long. The germline gives CDR1 SGHRS, CDR2 YFSETQ. Between the trimmed V and J ends, which lost 4 bases and 2 bases, there was a span of 15 bases. This CDR3 is CASSPFTGINTGELFF. The CDR3 DNA reads as TGCGCCAGCAGCCCCTTTACCGGGATTAACACCGGGGAGCTGTTTTTT.

The chain carries TRBV6-1 and TRBJ1-4, with 7 bases that match TRBD1. The CDR3 is made up of 15 amino acids. J lost 8 bases, V lost 2 bases, and 8 bases had no gene match. The germline CDR1 and CDR2 sequences are MNHNS and SASEGT. As DNA, the CDR3 is TGTGCCAGCAGTGAAAAGACAGGGTGGTTCGAAAAACTGTTTTTT. Its protein is CASSEKTGWFEKLFF.

The chain joins TRBV5-1 to TRBJ2-2; 9 nucleotides align to TRBD1. The CDR3 is 13 residues long. Germline lookup yields CDR1 SGHRS and CDR2 YFSETQ. The junction had 3 bases not matched to a gene; V was cut back by 7 bases and J by 5 bases. CDR3 bases: TGCGCCAGCGGACAGGGGCGGACCGGGGAGCTGTTTTTT. This sequence encodes CASGQGRTGELFF.

Remarks on this clone: Other DNA sequences in the same sample also yield this CDR3. The chain employs TRBV5-1 and TRBJ1-1; D not resolved. V gave up 0 bases and J gave up 11 bases, with 8 bases separating them. Germline V gene data show CDR1 as SGHRS and CDR2 as YFSETQ. This CDR3 has 11 amino acids. This chain's CDR3 is CASSLGGRAFF. The CDR3 DNA is TGCGCCAGCAGCTTGGGCGGTCGGGCTTTCTTT.

This sequence joins TRBV5-1 and TRBJ2-1, with 7 bases matching TRBD1. V trimming: 2 bases; J trimming: 0 bases; junction bases outside the gene matches: 2. Germline V gene sequence: CDR1 SGHRS, CDR2 YFSETQ. The CDR3 length is 15 residues. CDR3 nucleotide sequence: TGCGCCAGCAGCTTCCGGGACAGCTCCTACAATGAGCAGTTCTTC. It translates to CASSFRDSSYNEQFF.

The chain combines TRBV28 with TRBJ1-1; tentatively, D is TRBD1 (6 bases). The germline V and J ends were trimmed by 7 bases and 0 bases, with 12 bases remaining between them. Germline lookup yields CDR1 MDHEN and CDR2 SYDVKM. This CDR3 is 14 amino acids long. This CDR3 is CASTRTALNTEAFF. The CDR3 DNA reads TGTGCCAGCACCCGGACAGCTCTGAACACTGAAGCTTTCTTT.

In DNA, the CDR3 is TGTGCCAGCAGTTACGGGGTTATAGCGCCCCAGTTCTTC. Translating gives CASSYGVIAPQFF. The chain links TRBV6-5 to TRBJ2-1; tentative D call: TRBD2 (5 bases). The CDR3 loop spans 13 amino acids. The germline CDR1 and CDR2 sequences are MNHEY and SVGAGI. Trimming removed 2 bases from V and 13 bases from J, with 15 bases in between.

The V and J genes are TRBV28 and TRBJ1-3; weak D call: TRBD1 (6 bases). V lost 3 bases and J lost 5, with 11 bases in between. The CDR3 has 14 amino acids. Germline V gene lookup returns CDR1 MDHEN and CDR2 SYDVKM. The CDR3 here is CASSLVGQRNTIYF. The CDR3 bases are TGTGCCAGCAGTTTGGTTGGACAGCGAAACACCATATATTTT.

This sequence joins TRBV19 and TRBJ2-1, with a possible D match to TRBD2 (6 bases). V shed 6 bases and J shed 0 bases, with 9 bases lying between them. This CDR3 spans 14 amino acids. Germline assignment: CDR1 LNHDA and CDR2 SQIVND (reference sequence). CDR3 coding DNA: TGTGCCAGTAGGCTGACTAGCTCCTACAATGAGCAGTTCTTC. Its protein is CASRLTSSYNEQFF.

The rearrangement joins TRBV6-6 to TRBJ1-1, with D tentatively TRBD1 (6 bases). Germline CDR1 MNHNY, CDR2 SVGAGI (reference sequence). V shed 2 bases and J shed 2 bases, with 9 bases lying between them. The CDR3 runs to 14 residues. CDR3 loop: CASSYAGDNTEAFF. The CDR3 DNA reads TGTGCCAGCAGTTACGCAGGGGACAACACTGAAGCTTTCTTT.